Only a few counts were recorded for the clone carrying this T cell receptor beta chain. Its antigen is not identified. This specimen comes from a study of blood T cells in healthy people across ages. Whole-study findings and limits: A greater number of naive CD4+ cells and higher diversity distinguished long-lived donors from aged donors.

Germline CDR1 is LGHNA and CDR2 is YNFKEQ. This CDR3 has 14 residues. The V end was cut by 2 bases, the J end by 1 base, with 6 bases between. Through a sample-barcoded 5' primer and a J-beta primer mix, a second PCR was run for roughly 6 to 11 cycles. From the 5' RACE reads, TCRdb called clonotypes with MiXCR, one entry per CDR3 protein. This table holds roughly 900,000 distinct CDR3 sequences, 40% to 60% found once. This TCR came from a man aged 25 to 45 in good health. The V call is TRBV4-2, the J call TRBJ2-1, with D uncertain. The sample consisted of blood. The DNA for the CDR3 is TGTGCCAGCAGCCAACCCCAGTCCTACAATGAGCAGTTCTTC. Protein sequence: CASSQPQSYNEQFF.